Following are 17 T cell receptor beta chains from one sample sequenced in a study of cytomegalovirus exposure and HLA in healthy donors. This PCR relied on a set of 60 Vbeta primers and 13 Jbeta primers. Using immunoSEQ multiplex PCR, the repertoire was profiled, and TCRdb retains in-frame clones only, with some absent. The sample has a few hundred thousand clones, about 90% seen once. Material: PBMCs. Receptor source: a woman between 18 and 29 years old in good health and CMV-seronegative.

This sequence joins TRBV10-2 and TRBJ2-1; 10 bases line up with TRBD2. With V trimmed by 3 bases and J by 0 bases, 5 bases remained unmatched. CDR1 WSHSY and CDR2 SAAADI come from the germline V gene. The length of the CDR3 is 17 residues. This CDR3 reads CASSEVLAGASYNEQFF. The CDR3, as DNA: TGCGCCAGCAGTGAAGTTCTAGCGGGGGCCTCCTACAATGAGCAGTTCTTC.

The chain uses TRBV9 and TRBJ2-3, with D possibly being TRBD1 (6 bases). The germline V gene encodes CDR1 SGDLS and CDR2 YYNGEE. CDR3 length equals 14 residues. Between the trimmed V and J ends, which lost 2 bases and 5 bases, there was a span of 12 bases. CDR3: CASSVEGVEDTQYF. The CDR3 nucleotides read TGTGCCAGCAGCGTTGAGGGGGTCGAAGATACGCAGTATTTT.

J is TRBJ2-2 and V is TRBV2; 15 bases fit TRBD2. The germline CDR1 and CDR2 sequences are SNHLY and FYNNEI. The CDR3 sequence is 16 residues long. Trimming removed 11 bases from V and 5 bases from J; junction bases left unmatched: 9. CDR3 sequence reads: CAGGTSGGPGTGELFF. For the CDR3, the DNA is TGTGCCGGAGGGACTAGCGGGGGGCCAGGAACCGGGGAGCTGTTTTTT.

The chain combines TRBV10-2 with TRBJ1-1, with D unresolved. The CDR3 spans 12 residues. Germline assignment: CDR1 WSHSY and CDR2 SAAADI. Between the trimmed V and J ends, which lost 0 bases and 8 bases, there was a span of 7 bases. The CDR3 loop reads CASSESNPEAFF. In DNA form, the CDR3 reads TGCGCCAGCAGTGAGTCTAATCCCGAAGCTTTCTTT.

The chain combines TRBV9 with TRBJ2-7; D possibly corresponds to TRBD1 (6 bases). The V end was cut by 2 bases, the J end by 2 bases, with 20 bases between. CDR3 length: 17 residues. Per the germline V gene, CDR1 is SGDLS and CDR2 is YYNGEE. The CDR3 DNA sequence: TGTGCCAGCAGCGTTGGGCTCGAGGGGGATACTCCCTACGAGCAGTACTTC. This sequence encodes CASSVGLEGDTPYEQYF.

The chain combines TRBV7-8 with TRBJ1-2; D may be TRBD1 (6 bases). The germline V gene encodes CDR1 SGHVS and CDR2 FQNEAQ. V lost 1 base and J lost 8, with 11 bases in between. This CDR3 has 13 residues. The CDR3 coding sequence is TGTGCCAGCAGCTTAGGCGCGGGGGCCGGCTACACCTTC. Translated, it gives CASSLGAGAGYTF.

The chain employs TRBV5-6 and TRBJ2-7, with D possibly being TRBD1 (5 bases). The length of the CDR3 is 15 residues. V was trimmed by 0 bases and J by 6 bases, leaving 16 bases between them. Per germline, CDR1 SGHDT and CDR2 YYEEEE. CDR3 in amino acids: CASSLGQPSSGEQYF. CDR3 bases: TGTGCCAGCAGCTTGGGACAGCCAAGCTCCGGCGAGCAGTACTTC.

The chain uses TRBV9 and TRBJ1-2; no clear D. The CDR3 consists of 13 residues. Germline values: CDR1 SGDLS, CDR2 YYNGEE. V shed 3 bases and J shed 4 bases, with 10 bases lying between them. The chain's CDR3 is CASSEGGAYGYTF. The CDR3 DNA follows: TGTGCCAGCAGCGAGGGAGGAGCCTATGGCTACACCTTC.

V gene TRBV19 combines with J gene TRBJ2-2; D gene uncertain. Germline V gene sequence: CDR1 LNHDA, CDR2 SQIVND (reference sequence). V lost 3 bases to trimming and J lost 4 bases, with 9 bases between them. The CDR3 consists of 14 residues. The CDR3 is CASSIYQVTGELFF. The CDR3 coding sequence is TGTGCCAGTAGTATTTATCAGGTCACCGGGGAGCTGTTTTTT. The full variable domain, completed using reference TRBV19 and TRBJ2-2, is DGGITQSPKYLFRKEGQNVTLSCEQNLNHDAMYWYRQDPGQGLRLIYYSQIVNDFQKGDIAEGYSVSREKKESFPLTVTSAQKNPTAFYLCASSIYQVTGELFFGEGSRLTVL.

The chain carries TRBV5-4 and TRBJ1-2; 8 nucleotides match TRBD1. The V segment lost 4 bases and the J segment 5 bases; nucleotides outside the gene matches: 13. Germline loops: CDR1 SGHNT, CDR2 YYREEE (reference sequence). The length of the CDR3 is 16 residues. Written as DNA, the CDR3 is TGTGCCAGCAGCCAGGGGGCCGGACAGGGTGGGTATGGCTACACCTTC. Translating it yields CASSQGAGQGGYGYTF.

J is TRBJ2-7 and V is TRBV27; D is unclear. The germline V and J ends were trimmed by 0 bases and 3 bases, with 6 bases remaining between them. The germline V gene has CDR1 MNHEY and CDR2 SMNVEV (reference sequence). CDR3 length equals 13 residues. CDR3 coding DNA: TGTGCCAGCAGTTTATCGGGCGACTACGAGCAGTACTTC. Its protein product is CASSLSGDYEQYF.

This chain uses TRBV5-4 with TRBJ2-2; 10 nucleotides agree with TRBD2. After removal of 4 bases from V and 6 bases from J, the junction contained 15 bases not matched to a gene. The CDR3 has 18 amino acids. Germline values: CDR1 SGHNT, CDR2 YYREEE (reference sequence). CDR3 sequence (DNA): TGTGCCAGCAGCCCTGGACTAGCGGTAAAGGGTTGGGCCGGGGAGCTGTTTTTT. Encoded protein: CASSPGLAVKGWAGELFF.

The CDR3 is CASSIDPLQGARYGYTF. The DNA for the CDR3 is TGTGCCAGTAGTATAGATCCCCTCCAGGGGGCGCGGTATGGCTACACCTTC. This chain uses TRBV19 with TRBJ1-2; 8 bases match TRBD1. The CDR3 sequence is 17 residues long. Germline assignment: CDR1 LNHDA and CDR2 SQIVND (reference sequence). The J segment lost 5 bases and the V segment lost 0 bases, leaving 11 bases of the junction unmatched. Together with reference TRBV19 and TRBJ1-2, the CDR3 gives the full variable domain: DGGITQSPKYLFRKEGQNVTLSCEQNLNHDAMYWYRQDPGQGLRLIYYSQIVNDFQKGDIAEGYSVSREKKESFPLTVTSAQKNPTAFYLCASSIDPLQGARYGYTFGSGTRLTVV.

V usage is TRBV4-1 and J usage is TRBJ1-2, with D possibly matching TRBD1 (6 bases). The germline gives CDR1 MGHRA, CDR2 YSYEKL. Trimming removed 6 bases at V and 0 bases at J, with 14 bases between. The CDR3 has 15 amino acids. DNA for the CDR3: TGCGCCAGCAGAGGACAGCATAGAACTAACTATGGCTACACCTTC. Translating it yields CASRGQHRTNYGYTF.

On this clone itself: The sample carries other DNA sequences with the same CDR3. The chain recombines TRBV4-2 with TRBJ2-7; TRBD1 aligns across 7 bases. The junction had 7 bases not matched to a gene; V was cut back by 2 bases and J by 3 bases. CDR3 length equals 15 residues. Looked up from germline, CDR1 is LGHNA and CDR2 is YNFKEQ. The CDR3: CASSQTRDSYYEQYF. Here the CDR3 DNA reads TGTGCCAGCAGCCAAACGAGGGACAGCTACTACGAGCAGTACTTC.

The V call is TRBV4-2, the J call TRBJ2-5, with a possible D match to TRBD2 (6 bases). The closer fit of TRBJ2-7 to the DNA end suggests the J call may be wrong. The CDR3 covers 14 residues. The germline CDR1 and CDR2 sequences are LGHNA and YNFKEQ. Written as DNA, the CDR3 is TGTGCCAGCAGCCAAACGGGGGAAAACTACGAGCAGTACTTC. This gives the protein CASSQTGENYEQYF.

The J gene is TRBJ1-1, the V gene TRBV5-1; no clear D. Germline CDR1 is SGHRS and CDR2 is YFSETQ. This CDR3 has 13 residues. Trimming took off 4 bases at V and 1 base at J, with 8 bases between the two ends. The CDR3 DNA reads TGCGCCAGCAGCCTACGTCCGAACACTGAAGCTTTCTTT. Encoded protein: CASSLRPNTEAFF.